This T cell receptor (beta chain) was identified in a study of cytotoxic CD8 clonotypes in ibrutinib-treated CLL. Deep sequencing aimed at 1 in 200,000 to 1 in 1 million T cells' resolution. Data came from immunoSEQ multiplex PCR; TCRdb stores just in-frame clones and leaves some out. Of 100,000 to 150,000 clones listed, approximately 85% are singletons. Study-wide results and limits: Clonality correlated strongly with circulating CD8+ T cells and exceeded age-matched healthy donors at baseline.

This clone was detected only once. Its antigen remains unknown. CDR1 is MNHNS and CDR2 is SASEGT in the germline V gene. V gave up 1 base and J gave up 0 bases, with 7 bases separating them. This CDR3 region has 15 residues. This chain uses TRBV6-1 with TRBJ2-4; D perhaps matches TRBD2 (5 bases). The source was PBMCs, collected after 24 months of ibrutinib treatment. The sequence was obtained from a human donor with chronic lymphocytic leukemia. The CDR3 sequence is CASSEGAVAKNIQYF. As DNA, the CDR3 is TGTGCCAGCAGTGAAGGAGCGGTAGCCAAAAACATTCAGTACTTC.